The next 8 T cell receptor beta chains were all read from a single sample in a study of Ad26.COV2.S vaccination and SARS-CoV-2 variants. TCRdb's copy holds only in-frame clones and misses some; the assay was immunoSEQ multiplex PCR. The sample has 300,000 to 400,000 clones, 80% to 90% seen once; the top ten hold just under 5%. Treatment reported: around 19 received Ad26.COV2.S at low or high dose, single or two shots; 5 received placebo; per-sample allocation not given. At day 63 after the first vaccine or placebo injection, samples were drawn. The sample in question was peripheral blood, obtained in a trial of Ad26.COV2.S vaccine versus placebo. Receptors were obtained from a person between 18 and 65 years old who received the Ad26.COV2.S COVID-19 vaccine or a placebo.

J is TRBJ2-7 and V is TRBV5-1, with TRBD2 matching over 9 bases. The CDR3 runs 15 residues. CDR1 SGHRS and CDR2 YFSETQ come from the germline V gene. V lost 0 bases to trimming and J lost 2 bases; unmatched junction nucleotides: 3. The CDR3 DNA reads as TGCGCCAGCAGCTTGGCGGGCGGGGGGGCCTACGAGCAGTACTTC. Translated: CASSLAGGGAYEQYF. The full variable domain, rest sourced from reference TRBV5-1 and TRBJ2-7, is KAGVTQTPRYLIKTRGQQVTLSCSPISGHRSVSWYQQTPGQGLQFLFEYFSETQRNKGNFPGRFSGRQFSNSRSEMNVSTLELGDSALYLCASSLAGGGAYEQYFGPGTRLTVT.

In DNA, the CDR3 is TGTGCCAGCACCAGGGACCCCCAGGGCAATGAGCAGTTCTTC. It encodes CASTRDPQGNEQFF. V is TRBV7-2 and J is TRBJ2-1, with D possibly being TRBD1 or TRBD2 (5 bases each). CDR3 length equals 14 residues. The V gene lost 7 bases and the J gene lost 6 bases, with 16 bases spanning the gap. CDR1 SGHTA and CDR2 FQGNSA come from the germline V gene.

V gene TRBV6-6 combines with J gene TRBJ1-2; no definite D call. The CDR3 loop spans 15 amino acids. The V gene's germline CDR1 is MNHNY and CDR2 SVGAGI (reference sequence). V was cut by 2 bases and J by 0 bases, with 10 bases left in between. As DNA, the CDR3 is TGTGCCAGCAGTTACGGGTCAGGAGCTAACTATGGCTACACCTTC. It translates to CASSYGSGANYGYTF.

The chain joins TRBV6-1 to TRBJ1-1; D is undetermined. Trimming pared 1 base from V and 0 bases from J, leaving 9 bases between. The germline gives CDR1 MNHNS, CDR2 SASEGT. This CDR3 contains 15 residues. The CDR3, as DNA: TGTGCCAGCAGTGAAGGGTGGGGAATGAACACTGAAGCTTTCTTT. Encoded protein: CASSEGWGMNTEAFF.

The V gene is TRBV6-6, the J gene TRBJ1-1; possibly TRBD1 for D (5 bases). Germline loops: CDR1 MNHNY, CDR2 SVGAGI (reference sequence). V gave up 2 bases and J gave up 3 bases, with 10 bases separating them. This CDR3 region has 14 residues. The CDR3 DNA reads TGTGCCAGCAGTTACGGGGGAGGGCACACTGAAGCTTTCTTT. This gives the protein CASSYGGGHTEAFF.

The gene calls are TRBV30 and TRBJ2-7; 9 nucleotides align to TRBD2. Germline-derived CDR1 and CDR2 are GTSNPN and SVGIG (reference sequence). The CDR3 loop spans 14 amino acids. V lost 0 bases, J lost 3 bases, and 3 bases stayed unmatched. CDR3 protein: CAWSVLAGHYEQYF. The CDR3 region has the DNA TGTGCCTGGAGTGTACTAGCGGGCCACTACGAGCAGTACTTC.

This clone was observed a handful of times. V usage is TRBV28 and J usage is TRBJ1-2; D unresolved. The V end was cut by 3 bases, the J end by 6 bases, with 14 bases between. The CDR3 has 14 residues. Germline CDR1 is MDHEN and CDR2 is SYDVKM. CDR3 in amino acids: CASSFSRGRHGYTF. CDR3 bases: TGTGCCAGCAGTTTTTCCCGGGGTCGGCATGGCTACACCTTC.

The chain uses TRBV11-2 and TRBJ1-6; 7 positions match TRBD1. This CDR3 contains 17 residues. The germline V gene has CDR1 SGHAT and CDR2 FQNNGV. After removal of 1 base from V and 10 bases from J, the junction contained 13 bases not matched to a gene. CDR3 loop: CASSLGLSLGGQSPLHF. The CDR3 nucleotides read TGTGCCAGCAGCTTAGGCCTGTCTCTAGGGGGCCAATCACCCCTCCACTTT.